This TCR beta chain was captured in a study of CD4 T cells in relation to SARS-CoV-2 and coronaviruses. On the study more broadly: Crossreactive spike epitopes shared across donors were mapped to their HLA restriction. Study conclusions and caveats: Approximately 65% of donors had memory CD4+ clonotypes crossrecognizing SARS-CoV-2 and common cold coronavirus spike. No crossreactivity against non-spike viral proteins was tested here.

CD4+ T cells from unexposed donors were obtained before the COVID-19 pandemic (2011-2018). CD4+ T cells were isolated from the cells after around 11 days of culture. The table lists this clone with a count of one. No antigen is known for it. Sequencing was performed with immunoSEQ multiplex PCR; in TCRdb, only in-frame clones are kept and a portion is missing. The sample has just under 20,000 clones; around 80% are singletons. The sample comprised CD4+ T cells from PBMCs, cultured in vitro. The source of this sequence is a human donor in good health.

The chain's CDR3 is CASSLLTKTCLDTQYF. CDR3 DNA: TGTGCCAGCAGCCTTCTGACTAAGACCTGCCTAGATACGCAGTATTTT. The genes are TRBV3-1 (or the pseudogene TRBV3-2) and TRBJ2-3, with a weak D call TRBD2 (5 bases). The CDR3 has 16 residues. Germline V gene lookup returns CDR1 LGHDT and CDR2 YNNKEL (reference sequence). V lost 4 bases to trimming and J lost 5 bases, with 19 bases between them.